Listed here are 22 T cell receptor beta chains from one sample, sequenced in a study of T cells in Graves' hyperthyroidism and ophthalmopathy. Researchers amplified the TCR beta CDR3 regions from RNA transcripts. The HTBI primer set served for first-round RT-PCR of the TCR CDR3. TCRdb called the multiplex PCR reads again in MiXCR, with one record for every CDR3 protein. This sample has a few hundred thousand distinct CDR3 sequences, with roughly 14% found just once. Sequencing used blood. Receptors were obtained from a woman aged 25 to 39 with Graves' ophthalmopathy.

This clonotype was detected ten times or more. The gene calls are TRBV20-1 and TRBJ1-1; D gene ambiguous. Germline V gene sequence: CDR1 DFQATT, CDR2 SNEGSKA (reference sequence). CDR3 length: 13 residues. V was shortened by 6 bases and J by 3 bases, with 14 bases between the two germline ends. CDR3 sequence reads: CSAERVLDTEAFF. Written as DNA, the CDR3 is TGCAGTGCCGAGCGGGTTCTCGACACTGAAGCTTTCTTT.

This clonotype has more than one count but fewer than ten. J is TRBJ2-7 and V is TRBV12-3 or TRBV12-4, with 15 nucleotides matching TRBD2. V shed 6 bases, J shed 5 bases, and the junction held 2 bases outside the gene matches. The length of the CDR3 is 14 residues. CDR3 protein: CASRGLAGGNEQYF. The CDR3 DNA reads TGTGCCAGCAGGGGACTAGCGGGGGGCAACGAGCAGTACTTC.

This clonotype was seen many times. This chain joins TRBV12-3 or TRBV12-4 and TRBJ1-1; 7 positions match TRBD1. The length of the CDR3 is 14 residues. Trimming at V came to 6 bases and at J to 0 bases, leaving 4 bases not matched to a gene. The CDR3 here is CASSTQGMNTEAFF. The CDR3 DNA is TGTGCCAGCAGCACACAGGGGATGAACACTGAAGCTTTCTTT.

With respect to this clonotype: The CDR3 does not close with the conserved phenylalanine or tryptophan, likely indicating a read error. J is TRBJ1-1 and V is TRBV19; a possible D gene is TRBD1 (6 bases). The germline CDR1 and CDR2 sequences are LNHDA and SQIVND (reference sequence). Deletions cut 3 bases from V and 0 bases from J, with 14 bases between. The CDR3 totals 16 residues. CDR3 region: CASSIRGAWMNTEAFS. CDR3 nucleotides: TGTGCCAGTAGTATCAGGGGTGCTTGGATGAACACTGAAGCTTTCTCT.

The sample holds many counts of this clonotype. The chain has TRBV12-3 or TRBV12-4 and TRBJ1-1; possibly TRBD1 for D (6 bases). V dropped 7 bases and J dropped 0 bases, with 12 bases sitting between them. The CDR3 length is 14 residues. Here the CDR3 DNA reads TGTGCCAGCAAGGGGGTCGTCATGAACACTGAAGCTTTCTTT. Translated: CASKGVVMNTEAFF.

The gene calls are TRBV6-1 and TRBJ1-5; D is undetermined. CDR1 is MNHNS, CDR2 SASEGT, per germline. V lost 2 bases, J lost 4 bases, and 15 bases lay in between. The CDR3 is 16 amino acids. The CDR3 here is CASSENRGKRNQPQHF. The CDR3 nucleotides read TGTGCCAGCAGTGAAAACAGAGGCAAGAGGAATCAGCCCCAGCATTTT.

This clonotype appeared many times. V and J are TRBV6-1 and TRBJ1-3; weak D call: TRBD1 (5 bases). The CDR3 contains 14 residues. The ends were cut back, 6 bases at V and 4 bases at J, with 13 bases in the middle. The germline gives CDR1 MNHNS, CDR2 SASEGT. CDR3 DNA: TGTGCCAGCAGAGACGGGGGTTACGGAAACACCATATATTTT. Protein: CASRDGGYGNTIYF.

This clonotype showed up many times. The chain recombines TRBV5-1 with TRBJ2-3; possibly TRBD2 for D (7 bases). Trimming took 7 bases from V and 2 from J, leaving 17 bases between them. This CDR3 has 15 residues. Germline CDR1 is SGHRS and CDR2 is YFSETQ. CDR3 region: CASSRGGFATDTQYF. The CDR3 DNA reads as TGCGCCAGCTCAAGGGGGGGATTTGCCACAGATACGCAGTATTTT.

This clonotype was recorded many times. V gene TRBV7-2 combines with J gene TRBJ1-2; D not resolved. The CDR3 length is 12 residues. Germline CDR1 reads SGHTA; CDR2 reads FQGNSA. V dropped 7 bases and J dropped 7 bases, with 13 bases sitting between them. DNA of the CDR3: TGTGCCAGCACCTGGGGAGGGAGTGGCTACACCTTC. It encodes CASTWGGSGYTF.

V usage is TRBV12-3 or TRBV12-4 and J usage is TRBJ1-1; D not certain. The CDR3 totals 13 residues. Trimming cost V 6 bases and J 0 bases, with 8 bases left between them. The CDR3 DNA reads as TGTGCCAGCAGAGATACACTGAACACTGAAGCTTTCTTT. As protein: CASRDTLNTEAFF.

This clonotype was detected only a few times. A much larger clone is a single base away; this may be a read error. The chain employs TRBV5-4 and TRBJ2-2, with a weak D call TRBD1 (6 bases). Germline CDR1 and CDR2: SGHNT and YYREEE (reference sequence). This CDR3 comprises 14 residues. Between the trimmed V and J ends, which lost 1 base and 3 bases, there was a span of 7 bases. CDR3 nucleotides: TGTGCCAGCAGCTTGACAGGGCACACCGGGGAGCTGTTTTTT. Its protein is CASSLTGHTGELFF.

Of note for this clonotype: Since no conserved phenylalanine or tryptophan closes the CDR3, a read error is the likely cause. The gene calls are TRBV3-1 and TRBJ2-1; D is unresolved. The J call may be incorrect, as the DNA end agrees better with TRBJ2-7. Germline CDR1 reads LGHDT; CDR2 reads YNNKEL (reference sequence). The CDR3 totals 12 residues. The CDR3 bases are TGTGCCAGCAGCCAAGACTGGGGTGAGCAGTACCTC. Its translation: CASSQDWGEQYL.

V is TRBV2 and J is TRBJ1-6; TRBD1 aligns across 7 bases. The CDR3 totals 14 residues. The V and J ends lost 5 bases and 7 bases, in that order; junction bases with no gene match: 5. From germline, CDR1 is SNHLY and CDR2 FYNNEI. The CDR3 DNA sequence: TGTGCCAGCAGTACGACAGGGTGGAATTCACCCCTCCACTTT. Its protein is CASSTTGWNSPLHF.

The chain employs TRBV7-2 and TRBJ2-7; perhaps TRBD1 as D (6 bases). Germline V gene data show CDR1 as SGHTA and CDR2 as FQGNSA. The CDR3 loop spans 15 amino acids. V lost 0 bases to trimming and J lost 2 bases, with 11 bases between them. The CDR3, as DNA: TGTGCCAGCAGCTTAGCGCTCGGACAGACCTACGAGCAGTACTTC. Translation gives CASSLALGQTYEQYF.

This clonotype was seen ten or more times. The CDR3 loop is CASSVSGGVTEAFF. The CDR3 DNA sequence: TGCGCCAGCAGCGTTTCAGGGGGAGTGACTGAAGCTTTCTTT. The chain joins TRBV5-1 to TRBJ1-1; 7 positions agree with TRBD1. Germline assignment: CDR1 SGHRS and CDR2 YFSETQ. CDR3 length: 14 amino acids. After removal of 4 bases from V and 5 bases from J, the junction contained 8 bases not matched to a gene.

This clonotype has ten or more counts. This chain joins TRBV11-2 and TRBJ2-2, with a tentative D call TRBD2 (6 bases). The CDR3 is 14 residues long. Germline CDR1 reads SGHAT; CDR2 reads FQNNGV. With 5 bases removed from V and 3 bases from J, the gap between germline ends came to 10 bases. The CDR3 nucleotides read TGTGCCAGCAGCCCTGGGACTGACACCGGGGAGCTGTTTTTT. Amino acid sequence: CASSPGTDTGELFF. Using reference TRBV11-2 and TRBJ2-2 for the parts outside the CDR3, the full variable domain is EAGVAQSPRYKIIEKRQSVAFWCNPISGHATLYWYQQILGQGPKLLIQFQNNGVVDDSQLPKDRFSAERLKGVDSTLKIQPAKLEDSAVYLCASSPGTDTGELFFGEGSRLTVL.

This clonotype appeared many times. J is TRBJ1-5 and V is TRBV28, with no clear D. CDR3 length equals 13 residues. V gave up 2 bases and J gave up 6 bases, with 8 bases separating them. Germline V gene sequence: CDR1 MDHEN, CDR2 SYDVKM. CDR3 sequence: CASSLPPRQPQHF. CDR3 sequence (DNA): TGTGCCAGCAGTTTACCCCCCCGTCAGCCCCAGCATTTT.

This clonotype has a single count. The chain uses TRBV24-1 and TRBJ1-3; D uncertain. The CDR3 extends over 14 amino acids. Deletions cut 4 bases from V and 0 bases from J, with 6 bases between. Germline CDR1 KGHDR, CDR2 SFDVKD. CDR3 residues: CATSDPSSGNTIYF. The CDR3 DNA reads TGTGCCACCAGTGACCCGAGCTCTGGAAACACCATATATTTT.

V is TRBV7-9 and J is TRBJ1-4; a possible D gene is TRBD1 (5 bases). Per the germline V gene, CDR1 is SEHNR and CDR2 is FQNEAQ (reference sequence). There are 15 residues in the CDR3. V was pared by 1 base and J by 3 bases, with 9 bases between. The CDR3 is CASSLGAGSNEKLFF. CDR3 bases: TGTGCCAGCAGCTTAGGGGCAGGGTCTAATGAAAAACTGTTTTTT.

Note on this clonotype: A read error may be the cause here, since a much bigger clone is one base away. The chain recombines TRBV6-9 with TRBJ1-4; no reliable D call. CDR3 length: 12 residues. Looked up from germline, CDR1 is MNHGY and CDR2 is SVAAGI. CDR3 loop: CASSSGIERLFF. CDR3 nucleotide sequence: TGTGCCAGCAGTTCGGGGATTGAAAGACTGTTTTTT.

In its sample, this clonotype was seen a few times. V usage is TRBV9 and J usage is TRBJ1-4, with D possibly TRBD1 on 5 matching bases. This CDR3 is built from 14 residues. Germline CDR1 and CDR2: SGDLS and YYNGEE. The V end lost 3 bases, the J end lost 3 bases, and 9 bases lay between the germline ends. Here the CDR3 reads CASSEGLANEKLFF. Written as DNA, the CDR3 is TGTGCCAGCAGCGAGGGGCTGGCTAATGAAAAACTGTTTTTT.

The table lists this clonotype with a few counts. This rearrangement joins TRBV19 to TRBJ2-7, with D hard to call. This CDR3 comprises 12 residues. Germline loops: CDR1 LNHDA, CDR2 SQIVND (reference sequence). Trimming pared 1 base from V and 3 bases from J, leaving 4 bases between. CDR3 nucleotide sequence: TGTGCCAGTAGTATAGGAGGCTACGAGCAGTACTTC. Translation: CASSIGGYEQYF. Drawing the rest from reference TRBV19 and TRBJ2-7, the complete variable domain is DGGITQSPKYLFRKEGQNVTLSCEQNLNHDAMYWYRQDPGQGLRLIYYSQIVNDFQKGDIAEGYSVSREKKESFPLTVTSAQKNPTAFYLCASSIGGYEQYFGPGTRLTVT.